This T cell receptor (beta chain) was identified in a study of low-dose radiotherapy and immunotherapy resistance in tumors. Study in general: On cycle 1 day 1, patients started four cycles of oral aspirin 300 mg daily.

Described time point: before trial treatment. Donors were treated with nivolumab, ipilimumab, aspirin, and low-dose cyclophosphamide and radiotherapy. Germline values: CDR1 GTSNPN, CDR2 SVGIG (reference sequence). Losses at the gene ends were 2 bases for V and 10 bases for J; bases not matched to a gene: 7. This CDR3 comprises 13 residues. Primers used for first-strand cDNA, a TRAV- and TRBV-specific set, covered both alpha and beta chains. TCRs were amplified for approximately 22 PCR cycles with a constant-region primer and V-primer adapter. Via MiXCR, TCRdb re-called the reads, giving one row per CDR3 protein. This repertoire shows some 82,000 distinct CDR3 sequences, over 15% found once; its top ten account for about 5.5%. Many counts were recorded for this clonotype.

Sequences were derived from PBMCs, sampled before treatment. The chain has TRBV30 and TRBJ2-1; 8 bases agree with TRBD1. The clonotype originates from a male donor with prostate cancer. CDR3 loop: CAWSMGQANEQFF. Written as DNA, the CDR3 is TGTGCCTGGAGTATGGGACAGGCAAACGAGCAGTTCTTC.